A selection of T cell receptor beta chains follows, all from one sample in a study of T cells expressing NK-cell markers. Reanalyzing the 5' RACE reads, TCRdb keeps one entry per CDR3 protein, without DNA. The sample table includes more than 250,000 distinct CDR3 sequences. Sequenced: blood T cells: a sorted CD56 or NKG2C T cell subset, CD4+ or CD8+ T cells, or bulk PBMC T cells (not recorded which). The receptors derive from a man between 18 and 35 years old in good health. Both conserved end residues are part of each CDR3.

v_call,j_call,cdr3_aa
TRBV20-1,TRBJ2-7,CSARDGAAYEQYF
TRBV12-3/TRBV12-4,TRBJ2-1,CASSNRLAGGVEQFF
TRBV6-2/TRBV6-3,TRBJ2-5,CASSYSTRGQETQYF
TRBV12-3/TRBV12-4,TRBJ2-3,CASSFLAGSTDTQYF
TRBV6-2/TRBV6-3,TRBJ2-5,CASSPAEETQYF
TRBV7-9,TRBJ2-7,CASSSFRGSGEQYF
TRBV5-5,TRBJ2-7,CASSLAGLSSYEQYF
TRBV30,TRBJ1-1,CAWIPRGNTEAFF
TRBV6-6,TRBJ2-5,CASHEGQETQYF
TRBV20-1,TRBJ2-3,CSARVLSGDTQYF
TRBV5-1,TRBJ2-6,CASRTGVAGANVLTF
TRBV29-1,TRBJ1-1,CSVVAGSTEAFF
TRBV20-1,TRBJ1-1,CSARVGGPALNTEAFF
TRBV12-3/TRBV12-4,TRBJ1-2,CAISYGVNGYTF
TRBV11-2,TRBJ2-1,CASSARDPRLAGRNEQFF
TRBV24-1,TRBJ1-1,CATSKERTTDYWDGEAFF
TRBV6-5,TRBJ1-3,CASSHRGSVSGNTIYF
TRBV3-1,TRBJ1-4,CASSQGGGPEKLFF
TRBV12-3/TRBV12-4,TRBJ2-2,CASYRLYTGELFF
TRBV7-2,TRBJ2-1,CASSGLGVGEQFF
TRBV24-1,TRBJ2-5,CATSDARDETQYF
TRBV5-1,TRBJ2-1,CASSAGGYGYNEQFF
TRBV13,TRBJ1-1,CASSSRYPATGGGAAFF
TRBV29-1,TRBJ2-3,CSATTGRGITDTQYF
TRBV12-3/TRBV12-4,TRBJ2-2,CASSLQGGGELFF
TRBV7-9,TRBJ1-4,CASSLAYGDSEKLFF
TRBV30,TRBJ2-1,CAWSTGGPEQFF
TRBV5-1,TRBJ2-2,CASKIAGVGDGELFF
TRBV7-2,TRBJ2-7,CASSPLGDRDHEQYF
TRBV5-1,TRBJ2-2,CASSLIRVPGELFF
TRBV12-3/TRBV12-4,TRBJ2-2,CASSLLAGDIGGELFF
TRBV11-3,TRBJ2-1,CASSRTPRLAANNEQFF
TRBV29-1,TRBJ2-1,CSVTGLAGKIPYNEQFF
TRBV5-6,TRBJ1-3,CASSSPRDSGNTIYF
TRBV6-1,TRBJ1-5,CASRPSDRGNNQPQHF
TRBV5-1,TRBJ2-3,CASSRGYTAGEDTQYF
TRBV7-6,TRBJ2-2,CASSAGEVVGELFF
TRBV5-6,TRBJ2-1,CASSPNPLAGENNEQFF
TRBV19,TRBJ1-5,CASSQGRQPQHF
TRBV18,TRBJ2-2,CASSPRDTGELFF
TRBV6-1,TRBJ2-7,CASSQDRARAYEQYF
TRBV27,TRBJ2-5,CASSPSWGQQETQYF
TRBV6-1,TRBJ1-5,CASGPGRGSDQPQHF